A selection of T cell receptor beta chains follows, all from one sample in a study of blood T cell repertoires in COVID-19. Sequenced by immunoSEQ multiplex PCR; TCRdb stores in-frame clones only, minus some. The table shows some 270,000 clones, with about 85% occurring only once. The specimen was PBMCs or T cells enriched from blood (not recorded which). These receptors all come from a woman aged 50 to 60 who had been exposed to COVID-19. Both conserved end residues are part of each CDR3. D genes are given only for firm matches. The size entry is marked missing in some rows and otherwise reads once, few, many or a size class.

v_gene: TRBV28; d_gene: .; abundance: .; j_gene: TRBJ1-1; CDR3aa: CASSLTGSRAFF; CDR3nt: TGTGCCAGCAGTTTGACAGGTAGCAGAGCTTTCTTT
v_gene: TRBV7-8; d_gene: TRBD1; abundance: .; j_gene: TRBJ1-4; CDR3aa: CASSAAGQWNEKLFF; CDR3nt: TGTGCCAGCAGCGCCGCGGGACAGTGGAATGAAAAACTGTTTTTT
v_gene: TRBV21-1; d_gene: .; abundance: few; j_gene: TRBJ2-7; CDR3aa: CASSKGVGQGAYEQYF; CDR3nt: .
v_gene: TRBV5-4; d_gene: .; abundance: .; j_gene: TRBJ2-7; CDR3aa: CASSLGGTLSYEQYF; CDR3nt: TGTGCCAGCAGCTTGGGGGGGACTCTCTCCTACGAGCAGTACTTC
v_gene: TRBV2; d_gene: TRBD1; abundance: .; j_gene: TRBJ1-1; CDR3aa: CASSGVGTGRLTEAFF; CDR3nt: TGTGCCAGCAGTGGGGTTGGGACAGGGCGACTCACTGAAGCTTTCTTT
v_gene: TRBV28; d_gene: TRBD1; abundance: few; j_gene: TRBJ1-2; CDR3aa: CASSPTGGVDGYTF; CDR3nt: TGTGCCAGCAGCCCGACAGGGGGCGTGGATGGCTACACCTTC
v_gene: TRBV2; d_gene: TRBD1; abundance: .; j_gene: TRBJ1-3; CDR3aa: CASSESGQGRGNTIYF; CDR3nt: TGTGCCAGCAGTGAATCGGGACAGGGGAGGGGAAACACCATATATTTT
v_gene: TRBV6-1; d_gene: .; abundance: .; j_gene: TRBJ1-2; CDR3aa: CASSEGRGGLHYGYTF; CDR3nt: TGTGCCAGCAGTGAAGGTCGCGGGGGGCTTCACTATGGCTACACCTTC
v_gene: TRBV29-1; d_gene: .; abundance: .; j_gene: TRBJ2-5; CDR3aa: CSVEDRAGAETQYF; CDR3nt: TGCAGCGTTGAAGATCGAGCAGGGGCAGAGACCCAGTACTTC
v_gene: TRBV12-3/TRBV12-4; d_gene: .; abundance: .; j_gene: TRBJ1-2; CDR3aa: CASSLNRAGGYTF; CDR3nt: TGTGCCAGCAGTTTGAACAGGGCTGGGGGCTACACCTTC
v_gene: TRBV4-2; d_gene: TRBD1; abundance: .; j_gene: TRBJ1-3; CDR3aa: CASSQEKMTGRNTIYF; CDR3nt: TGTGCCAGCAGCCAAGAAAAAATGACAGGGCGAAACACCATATATTTT
v_gene: TRBV10-1; d_gene: .; abundance: .; j_gene: TRBJ1-5; CDR3aa: CASSESGNQPQHF; CDR3nt: TGCGCCAGCAGTGAGTCCGGCAATCAGCCCCAGCATTTT
v_gene: TRBV4-1; d_gene: TRBD2; abundance: .; j_gene: TRBJ2-7; CDR3aa: CASSQDQETSGGEYEQYF; CDR3nt: TGCGCCAGCAGCCAAGATCAGGAGACTAGCGGGGGGGAGTACGAGCAGTACTTC
v_gene: TRBV5-1; d_gene: .; abundance: .; j_gene: TRBJ1-1; CDR3aa: CASSLSQVGTEAFF; CDR3nt: TGCGCCAGCAGCTTATCGCAGGTGGGCACTGAAGCTTTCTTT
v_gene: TRBV5-4; d_gene: .; abundance: .; j_gene: TRBJ1-2; CDR3aa: CASSYDRKVGGYTF; CDR3nt: TGTGCCAGCAGTTATGACAGAAAAGTCGGTGGCTACACCTTC
v_gene: TRBV6-5; d_gene: TRBD1; abundance: .; j_gene: TRBJ1-1; CDR3aa: CASSGLDRWSAEAFF; CDR3nt: TGTGCCAGCAGCGGATTGGACAGGTGGTCTGCTGAAGCTTTCTTT
v_gene: TRBV11-2; d_gene: TRBD1; abundance: .; j_gene: TRBJ1-2; CDR3aa: CASSPRDRVLGGYTF; CDR3nt: TGTGCCAGCAGCCCACGGGACAGGGTCTTGGGTGGCTACACCTTC
v_gene: TRBV24-1; d_gene: TRBD1; abundance: .; j_gene: TRBJ2-2; CDR3aa: CATSDVRDRGTGELFF; CDR3nt: TGTGCCACCAGTGATGTCCGGGACAGGGGAACCGGGGAGCTGTTTTTT
v_gene: TRBV5-5; d_gene: .; abundance: once; j_gene: TRBJ1-5; CDR3aa: CASSLFGNQPQHF; CDR3nt: TGTGCCAGCAGCTTGTTCGGGAATCAGCCCCAGCATTTT
v_gene: TRBV7-2; d_gene: .; abundance: .; j_gene: TRBJ1-1; CDR3aa: CASSVKGAGDTEAFF; CDR3nt: TGTGCCAGCAGCGTAAAGGGAGCAGGGGACACTGAAGCTTTCTTT
v_gene: TRBV7-8; d_gene: .; abundance: .; j_gene: TRBJ2-1; CDR3aa: CASSPRVASNEQFF; CDR3nt: TGTGCCAGCAGCCCCAGGGTCGCGAGCAATGAGCAGTTCTTC
v_gene: TRBV28; d_gene: TRBD1; abundance: once; j_gene: TRBJ1-1; CDR3aa: CASSSIRGLMNTEAFF; CDR3nt: TGTGCCAGCAGTTCTATCAGGGGGCTTATGAACACTGAAGCTTTCTTT
v_gene: TRBV5-1; d_gene: TRBD2; abundance: .; j_gene: TRBJ2-1; CDR3aa: CASSLASGGNYNEQFF; CDR3nt: TGCGCCAGCAGCTTGGCGAGCGGGGGTAACTACAATGAGCAGTTCTTC
v_gene: TRBV30; d_gene: .; abundance: .; j_gene: TRBJ1-5; CDR3aa: CAWSARGKLTQPQHF; CDR3nt: TGTGCCTGGAGTGCCCGGGGGAAACTTACTCAGCCCCAGCATTTT
v_gene: TRBV7-9; d_gene: .; abundance: .; j_gene: TRBJ2-5; CDR3aa: CASSLKRVGSETQYF; CDR3nt: TGTGCCAGCAGCTTAAAGCGAGTTGGCTCGGAGACCCAGTACTTC
v_gene: TRBV29-1; d_gene: .; abundance: .; j_gene: TRBJ1-1; CDR3aa: CSVRQTENTEAFF; CDR3nt: TGCAGCGTTCGACAGACAGAGAACACTGAAGCTTTCTTT
v_gene: TRBV19; d_gene: .; abundance: .; j_gene: TRBJ2-5; CDR3aa: CASSIGQGGLETQYF; CDR3nt: TGTGCCAGTAGTATCGGACAGGGAGGGTTGGAGACCCAGTACTTC
v_gene: TRBV7-2; d_gene: TRBD2; abundance: once; j_gene: TRBJ2-5; CDR3aa: CASSPTAGGGETQYF; CDR3nt: TGTGCCAGCAGCCCGACGGCGGGAGGGGGGGAGACCCAGTACTTC
v_gene: TRBV3-1/TRBV3-2; d_gene: TRBD2; abundance: .; j_gene: TRBJ2-3; CDR3aa: CASSSRTSGGKDTQYF; CDR3nt: TGTGCCAGCAGCTCTCGGACTAGCGGAGGAAAAGATACGCAGTATTTT
v_gene: TRBV6-6; d_gene: TRBD1; abundance: few; j_gene: TRBJ1-2; CDR3aa: CASSSIPGQGHGYTF; CDR3nt: TGTGCCAGCAGTTCTATTCCGGGACAGGGACATGGCTACACCTTC
v_gene: TRBV2; d_gene: .; abundance: .; j_gene: TRBJ2-7; CDR3aa: CASRIGLAYEQYF; CDR3nt: TGTGCCAGCAGAATAGGACTCGCCTACGAGCAGTACTTC
v_gene: TRBV9; d_gene: TRBD1; abundance: .; j_gene: TRBJ2-2; CDR3aa: CASGTGGFGELFF; CDR3nt: TGTGCCAGCGGGACAGGGGGCTTCGGGGAGCTGTTTTTT
v_gene: TRBV30; d_gene: .; abundance: .; j_gene: TRBJ2-6; CDR3aa: CAWSRGSPGANVLTF; CDR3nt: TGTGCCTGGAGTAGGGGCTCACCTGGGGCCAACGTCCTGACTTTC
v_gene: TRBV5-1; d_gene: TRBD2; abundance: .; j_gene: TRBJ2-5; CDR3aa: CASSSRQRGDSETQYF; CDR3nt: TGCGCCAGCAGCTCCCGCCAGCGGGGGGATTCGGAGACCCAGTACTTC
v_gene: TRBV10-1; d_gene: .; abundance: .; j_gene: TRBJ1-2; CDR3aa: CASSEERYLGYTF; CDR3nt: TGCGCCAGCAGTGAGGAACGGTATTTGGGCTACACCTTC
v_gene: TRBV2; d_gene: .; abundance: .; j_gene: TRBJ1-4; CDR3aa: CASSEAGFSQGGEKLFF; CDR3nt: TGTGCCAGCAGTGAAGCGGGGTTTTCGCAGGGCGGTGAAAAACTGTTTTTT
v_gene: TRBV6-5; d_gene: .; abundance: .; j_gene: TRBJ2-7; CDR3aa: CASGQSYEQYF; CDR3nt: TGTGCCAGCGGACAGTCCTACGAGCAGTACTTC
v_gene: TRBV14; d_gene: .; abundance: .; j_gene: TRBJ1-2; CDR3aa: CASSHEGDGYTF; CDR3nt: TGTGCCAGCAGCCACGAGGGAGACGGCTACACCTTC